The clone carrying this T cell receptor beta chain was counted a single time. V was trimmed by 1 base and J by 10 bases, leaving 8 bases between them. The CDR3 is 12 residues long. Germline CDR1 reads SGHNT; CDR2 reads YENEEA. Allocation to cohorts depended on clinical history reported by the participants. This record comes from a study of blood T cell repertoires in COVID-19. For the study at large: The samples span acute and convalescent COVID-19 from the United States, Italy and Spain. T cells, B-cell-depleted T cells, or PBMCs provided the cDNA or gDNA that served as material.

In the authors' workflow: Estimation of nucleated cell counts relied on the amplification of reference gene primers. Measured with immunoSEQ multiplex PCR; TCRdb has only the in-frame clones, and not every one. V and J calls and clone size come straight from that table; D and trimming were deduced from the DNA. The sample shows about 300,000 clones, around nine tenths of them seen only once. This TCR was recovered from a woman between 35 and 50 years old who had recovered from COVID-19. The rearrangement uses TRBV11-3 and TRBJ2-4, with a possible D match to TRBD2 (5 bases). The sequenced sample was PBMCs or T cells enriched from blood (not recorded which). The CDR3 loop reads CASSLGSGIQYF. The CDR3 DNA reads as TGTGCCAGCAGCTTAGGCTCGGGGATTCAGTACTTC.